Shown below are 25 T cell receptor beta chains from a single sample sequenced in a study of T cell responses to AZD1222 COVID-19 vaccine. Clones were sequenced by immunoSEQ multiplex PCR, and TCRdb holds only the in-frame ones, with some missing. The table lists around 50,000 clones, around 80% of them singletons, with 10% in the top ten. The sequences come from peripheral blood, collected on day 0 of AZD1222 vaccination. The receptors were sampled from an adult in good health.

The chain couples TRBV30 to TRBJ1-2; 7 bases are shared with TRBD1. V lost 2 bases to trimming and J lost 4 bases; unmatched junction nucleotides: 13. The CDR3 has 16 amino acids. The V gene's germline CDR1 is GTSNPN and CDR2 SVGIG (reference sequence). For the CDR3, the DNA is TGTGCCTGGAGTACGGTTAGGGGGCAAGGTCGCTATGGCTACACCTTC. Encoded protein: CAWSTVRGQGRYGYTF.

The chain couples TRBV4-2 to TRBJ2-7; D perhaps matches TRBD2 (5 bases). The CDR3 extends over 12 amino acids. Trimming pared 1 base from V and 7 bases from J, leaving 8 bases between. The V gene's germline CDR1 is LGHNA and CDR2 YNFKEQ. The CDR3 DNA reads TGTGCCAGCAGCCAAGGACGGAGGGAGCAGTACTTC. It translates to CASSQGRREQYF.

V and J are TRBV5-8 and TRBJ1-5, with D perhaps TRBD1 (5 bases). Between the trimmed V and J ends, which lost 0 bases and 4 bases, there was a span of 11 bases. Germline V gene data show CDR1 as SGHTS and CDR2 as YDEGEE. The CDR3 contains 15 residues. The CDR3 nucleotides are TGTGCCAGCAGCTTGGGACGTAGGGGAAATCAGCCCCAGCATTTT. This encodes CASSLGRRGNQPQHF.

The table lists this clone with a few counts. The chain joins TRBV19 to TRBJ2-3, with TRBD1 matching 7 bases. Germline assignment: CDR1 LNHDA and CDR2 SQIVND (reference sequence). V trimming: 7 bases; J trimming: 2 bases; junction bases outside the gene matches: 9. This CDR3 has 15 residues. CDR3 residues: CASTATGQHTDTQYF. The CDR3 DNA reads TGTGCCAGTACCGCGACGGGACAGCACACAGATACGCAGTATTTT.

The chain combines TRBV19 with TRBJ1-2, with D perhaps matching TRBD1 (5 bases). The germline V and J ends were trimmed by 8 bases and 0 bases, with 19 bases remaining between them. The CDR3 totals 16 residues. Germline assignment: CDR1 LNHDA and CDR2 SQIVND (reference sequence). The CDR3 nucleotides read TGTGCCAGTTCCTCCCCCCGGGGGAGGTCTAACTATGGCTACACCTTC. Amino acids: CASSSPRGRSNYGYTF.

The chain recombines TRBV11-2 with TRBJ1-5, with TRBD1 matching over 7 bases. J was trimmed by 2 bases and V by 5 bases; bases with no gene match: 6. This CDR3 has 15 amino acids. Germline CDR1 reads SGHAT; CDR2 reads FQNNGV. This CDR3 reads CASSPGGLGNQPQHF. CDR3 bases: TGTGCCAGCAGCCCAGGGGGTTTGGGCAATCAGCCCCAGCATTTT. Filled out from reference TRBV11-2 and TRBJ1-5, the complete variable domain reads EAGVAQSPRYKIIEKRQSVAFWCNPISGHATLYWYQQILGQGPKLLIQFQNNGVVDDSQLPKDRFSAERLKGVDSTLKIQPAKLEDSAVYLCASSPGGLGNQPQHFGDGTRLSIL.

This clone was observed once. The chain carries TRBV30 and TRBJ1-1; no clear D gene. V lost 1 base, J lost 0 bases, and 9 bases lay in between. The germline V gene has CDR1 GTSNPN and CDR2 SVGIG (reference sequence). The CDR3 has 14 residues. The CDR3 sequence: CAWSGDFLNTEAFF. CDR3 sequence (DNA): TGTGCCTGGAGTGGCGACTTTTTGAACACTGAAGCTTTCTTT.

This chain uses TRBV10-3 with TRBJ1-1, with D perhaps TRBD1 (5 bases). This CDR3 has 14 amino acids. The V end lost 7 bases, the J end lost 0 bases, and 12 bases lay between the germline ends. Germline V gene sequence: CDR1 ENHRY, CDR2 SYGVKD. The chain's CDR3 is CAITVGQMNTEAFF. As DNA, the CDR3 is TGTGCCATCACAGTTGGACAAATGAACACTGAAGCTTTCTTT.

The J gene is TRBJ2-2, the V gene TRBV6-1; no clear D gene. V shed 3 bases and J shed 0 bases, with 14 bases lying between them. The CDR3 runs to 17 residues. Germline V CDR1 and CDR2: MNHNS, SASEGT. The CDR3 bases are TGTGCCAGCAGTGACATCTTTACCCGGTCGAACACCGGGGAGCTGTTTTTT. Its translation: CASSDIFTRSNTGELFF.

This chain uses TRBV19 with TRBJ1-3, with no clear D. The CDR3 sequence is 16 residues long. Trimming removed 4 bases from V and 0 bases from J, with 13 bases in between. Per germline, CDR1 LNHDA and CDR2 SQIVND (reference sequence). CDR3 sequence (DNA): TGTGCCAGTAGTAGGGCAGCGGGCGCCTCTGGAAACACCATATATTTT. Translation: CASSRAAGASGNTIYF.

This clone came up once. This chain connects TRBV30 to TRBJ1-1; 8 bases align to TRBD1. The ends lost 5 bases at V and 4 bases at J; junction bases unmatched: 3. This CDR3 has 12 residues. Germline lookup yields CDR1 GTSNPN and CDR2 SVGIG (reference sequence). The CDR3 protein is CAWVTGGTEAFF. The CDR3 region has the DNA TGTGCCTGGGTAACAGGGGGCACTGAAGCTTTCTTT. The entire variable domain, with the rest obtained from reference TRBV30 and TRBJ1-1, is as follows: SQTIHQWPATLVQPVGSPLSLECTVEGTSNPNLYWYRQAAGRGLQLLFYSVGIGQISSEVPQNLSASRPQDRQFILSSKKLLLSDSGFYLCAWVTGGTEAFFGQGTRLTVV.

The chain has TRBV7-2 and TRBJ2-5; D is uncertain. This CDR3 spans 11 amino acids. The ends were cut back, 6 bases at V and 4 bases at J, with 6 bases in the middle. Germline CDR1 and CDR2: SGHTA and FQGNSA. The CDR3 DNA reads TGTGCCAGCAGACCAGGAGAGACCCAGTACTTC. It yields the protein CASRPGETQYF.

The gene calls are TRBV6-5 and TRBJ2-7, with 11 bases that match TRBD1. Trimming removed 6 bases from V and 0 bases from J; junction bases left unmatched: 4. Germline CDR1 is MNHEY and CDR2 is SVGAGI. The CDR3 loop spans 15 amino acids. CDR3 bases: TGTGCCAGCAGCCGGGGACAGGGGGTCTCCTACGAGCAGTACTTC. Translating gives CASSRGQGVSYEQYF.

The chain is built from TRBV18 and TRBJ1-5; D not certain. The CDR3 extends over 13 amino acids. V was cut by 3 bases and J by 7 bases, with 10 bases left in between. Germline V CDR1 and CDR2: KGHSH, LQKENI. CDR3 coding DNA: TGTGCCAGCTCACCTTCCGTCGAACAGCCCCAGCATTTT. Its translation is CASSPSVEQPQHF.

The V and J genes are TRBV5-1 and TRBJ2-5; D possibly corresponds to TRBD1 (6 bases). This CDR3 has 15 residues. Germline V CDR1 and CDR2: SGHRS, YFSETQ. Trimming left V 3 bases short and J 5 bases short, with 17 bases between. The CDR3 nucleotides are TGCGCCAGCAGCTCCAGAGCAGGGGTAGCGGAGACCCAGTACTTC. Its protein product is CASSSRAGVAETQYF.

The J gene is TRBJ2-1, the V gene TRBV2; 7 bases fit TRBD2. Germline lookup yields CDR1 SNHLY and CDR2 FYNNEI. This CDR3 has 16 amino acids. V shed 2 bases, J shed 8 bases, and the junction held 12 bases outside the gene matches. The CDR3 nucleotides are TGTGCCAGCAGTGAACAAGGGGCGGGAGTAGGGGATGAGCAGTTCTTC. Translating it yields CASSEQGAGVGDEQFF.

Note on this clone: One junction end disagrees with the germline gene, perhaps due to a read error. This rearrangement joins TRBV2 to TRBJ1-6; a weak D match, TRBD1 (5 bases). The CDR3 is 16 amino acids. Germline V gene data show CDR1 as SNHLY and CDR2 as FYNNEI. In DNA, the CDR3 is TGTGCCAGCAGCGAAGGGGCAGGTGTTCAAAATTCACCCCTCCACTTT. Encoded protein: CASSEGAGVQNSPLHF.

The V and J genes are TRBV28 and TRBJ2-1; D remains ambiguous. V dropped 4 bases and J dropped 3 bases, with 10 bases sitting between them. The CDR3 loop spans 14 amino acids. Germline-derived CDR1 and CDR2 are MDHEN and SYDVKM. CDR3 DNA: TGTGCCAGCAGTTCCGGGCCAAACTACAATGAGCAGTTCTTC. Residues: CASSSGPNYNEQFF.

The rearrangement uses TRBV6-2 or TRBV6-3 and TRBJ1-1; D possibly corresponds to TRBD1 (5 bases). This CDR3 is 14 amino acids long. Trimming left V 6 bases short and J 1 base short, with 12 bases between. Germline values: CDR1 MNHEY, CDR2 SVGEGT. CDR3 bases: TGTGCCAGCAGCAGGGACGGAGGGAACACTGAAGCTTTCTTT. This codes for CASSRDGGNTEAFF.

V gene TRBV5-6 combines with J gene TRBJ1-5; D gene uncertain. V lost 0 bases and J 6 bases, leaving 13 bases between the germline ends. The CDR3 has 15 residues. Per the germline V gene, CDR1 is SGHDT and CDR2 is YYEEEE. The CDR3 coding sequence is TGTGCCAGCAGCTTGGGATCCGGGGATGGTCAGCCCCAGCATTTT. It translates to CASSLGSGDGQPQHF.

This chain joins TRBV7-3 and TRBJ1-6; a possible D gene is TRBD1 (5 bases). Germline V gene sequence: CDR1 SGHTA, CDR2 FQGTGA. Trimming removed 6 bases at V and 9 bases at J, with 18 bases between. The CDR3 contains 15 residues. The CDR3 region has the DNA TGTGCCAGCAGGAAGGAGGTTGGGGCACCTTCACCCCTCCACTTT. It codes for CASRKEVGAPSPLHF.

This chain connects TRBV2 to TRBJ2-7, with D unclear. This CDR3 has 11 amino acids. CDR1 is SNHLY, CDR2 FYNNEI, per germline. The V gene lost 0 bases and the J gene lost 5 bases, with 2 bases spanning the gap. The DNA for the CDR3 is TGTGCCAGCAGTGAAGCTCACGAGCAGTACTTC. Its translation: CASSEAHEQYF.

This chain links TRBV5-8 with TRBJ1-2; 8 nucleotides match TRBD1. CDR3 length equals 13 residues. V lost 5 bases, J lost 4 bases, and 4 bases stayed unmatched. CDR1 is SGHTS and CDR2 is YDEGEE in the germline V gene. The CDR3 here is CASSRTGTYGYTF. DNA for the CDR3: TGTGCCAGCAGTCGGACAGGGACCTATGGCTACACCTTC.

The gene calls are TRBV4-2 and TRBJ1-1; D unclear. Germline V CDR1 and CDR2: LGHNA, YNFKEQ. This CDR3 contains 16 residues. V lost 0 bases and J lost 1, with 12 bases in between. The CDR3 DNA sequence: TGTGCCAGCAGCCAAGATTTTTCGGTCCGGAACACTGAAGCTTTCTTT. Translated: CASSQDFSVRNTEAFF.

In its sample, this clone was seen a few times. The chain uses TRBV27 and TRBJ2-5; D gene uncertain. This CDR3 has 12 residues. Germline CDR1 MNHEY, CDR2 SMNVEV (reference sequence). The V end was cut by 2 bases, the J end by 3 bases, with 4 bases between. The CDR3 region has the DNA TGTGCCAGCAGTTTAGAGGAAGAGACCCAGTACTTC. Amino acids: CASSLEEETQYF.